This is a list of T cell receptor beta chains from one sample in a study of T cell responses to AZD1222 COVID-19 vaccine. Data came from immunoSEQ multiplex PCR; TCRdb stores just in-frame clones and leaves some out. The sample shows tens of thousands of clones, roughly 90% of them seen only once. This material consisted of peripheral blood, taken on day 0 of MenACWY control vaccination. These receptor sequences come from an adult in good health. CDR3s include the opening cysteine and the closing phenylalanine or tryptophan. A D gene is named only where the DNA matches it firmly. Part of the rows lack a size; the others show once, few, many or a class for expanded clones.

clone_size	v_call	d_call	j_call	cdr3_aa	cdr3_nt
NA	TRBV10-3	TRBD1	TRBJ2-4	CAISDGTGGVIQYF	TGTGCCATCAGTGATGGGACAGGGGGGGTCATTCAGTACTTC
NA	TRBV27	NA	TRBJ1-5	CASSLGGRQPQHF	TGTGCCAGCAGTTTGGGGGGACGTCAGCCCCAGCATTTT
NA	TRBV4-1	TRBD1	TRBJ1-2	CASSLHRDRLYGYTF	TGCGCCAGCAGCCTACACCGGGACAGACTCTATGGCTACACCTTC
NA	TRBV10-1	TRBD2	TRBJ2-1	CASSDSGTRVYEQFF	TGCGCCAGCAGTGACTCCGGGACTAGGGTGTATGAGCAGTTCTTC
NA	TRBV7-3	TRBD1	TRBJ2-1	CASSPDRGYNEQFF	TGTGCCAGCAGCCCAGACAGGGGCTACAATGAGCAGTTCTTC
NA	TRBV2	NA	TRBJ2-5	CASSEERETQYF	TGTGCCAGCAGTGAAGAGAGGGAGACCCAGTACTTC
NA	TRBV7-2	NA	TRBJ2-7	CASSWGAGYYEQYF	TGTGCCAGCAGTTGGGGCGCGGGATATTACGAGCAGTACTTC
NA	TRBV4-3	NA	TRBJ1-1	CASSQEGRMNTEAFF	TGCGCCAGCAGCCAAGAAGGGCGGATGAACACTGAAGCTTTCTTT
NA	TRBV3-1/TRBV3-2	TRBD1	TRBJ2-5	CASSQQLGQGAETQYF	TGTGCCAGCAGCCAACAACTGGGACAGGGGGCCGAGACCCAGTACTTC
NA	TRBV2	NA	TRBJ1-3	CASKVPGNTIYF	TGTGCCAGCAAGGTACCTGGAAACACCATATATTTT
NA	TRBV15	NA	TRBJ1-2	CATSRDLVAGEGYTF	TGTGCCACCAGCAGAGATTTAGTAGCAGGGGAAGGCTACACCTTC
NA	TRBV6-5	NA	TRBJ2-7	CASSYSTPIYEQYF	TGTGCCAGCAGTTACTCGACACCGATCTACGAGCAGTACTTC
few	TRBV3-1/TRBV3-2	TRBD1	TRBJ1-2	CASSPSWDSGYTF	TGTGCCAGCAGCCCTTCTTGGGACAGTGGCTACACCTTC
few	TRBV4-2	TRBD1	TRBJ1-5	CASSQEGQGGQPQHF	TGTGCCAGCAGCCAAGAGGGACAGGGGGGGCAGCCCCAGCATTTT
NA	TRBV20-1	NA	TRBJ1-1	CSASKTWTDDMNTEAFF	TGCAGTGCTAGTAAAACCTGGACAGATGACATGAACACTGAAGCTTTCTTT
NA	TRBV7-9	NA	TRBJ1-2	CASSLGETALWGYTF	TGTGCCAGCAGCTTAGGAGAAACTGCTCTATGGGGCTACACCTTC
NA	TRBV27	TRBD2	TRBJ2-7	CASGTLAGSYEQYF	TGTGCCAGCGGCACTCTAGCGGGGTCCTACGAGCAGTACTTC
NA	TRBV4-3	NA	TRBJ1-3	CASSQEAGGNTIYF	TGCGCCAGCAGCCAAGAGGCCGGAGGAAACACCATATATTTT
NA	TRBV5-4	NA	TRBJ2-6	CASSLVPGIAGANVLTF	TGTGCCAGCAGCTTGGTACCGGGAATAGCTGGGGCCAACGTCCTGACTTTC
NA	TRBV25-1	TRBD2	TRBJ2-7	CASSEIILAGPTYEQYF	TGTGCCAGCAGTGAAATTATACTAGCGGGACCCACCTACGAGCAGTACTTC
NA	TRBV4-1	NA	TRBJ2-1	CASSRASERDEQFF	TGCGCCAGCAGCCGGGCTAGCGAACGCGATGAGCAGTTCTTC
NA	TRBV15	NA	TRBJ1-2	CATSRDRGDYGYTF	TGTGCCACCAGCAGAGATCGTGGAGACTATGGCTACACCTTC
once	TRBV12-1	NA	TRBJ1-5	CARVADRGDQPQHF	TGTGCCAGGGTAGCCGACAGGGGAGATCAGCCCCAGCATTTT
NA	TRBV7-3	NA	TRBJ1-1	CASSLMGYTEAFF	TGTGCCAGCAGCTTAATGGGATACACTGAAGCTTTCTTT
NA	TRBV12-3/TRBV12-4	TRBD1	TRBJ2-7	CATQDRGWNEQYF	TGTGCCACGCAGGACAGGGGGTGGAACGAGCAGTACTTC
NA	TRBV4-2	TRBD1	TRBJ1-3	CASSQGQGLSGNTIYF	TGTGCCAGCAGCCAGGGACAGGGGCTCTCTGGAAACACCATATATTTT
NA	TRBV19	TRBD1	TRBJ1-1	CASSHRGGEAFF	TGTGCCAGTTCCCACAGGGGTGGTGAAGCTTTCTTT
NA	TRBV25-1	NA	TRBJ1-5	CASSGGTLGPQHF	TGTGCCAGCAGTGGAGGCACTTTAGGGCCCCAGCATTTT
NA	TRBV5-4	NA	TRBJ2-7	CASSPGGGGPQFSYEQYF	TGTGCCAGCAGCCCCGGGGGAGGGGGCCCTCAGTTCTCCTACGAGCAGTACTTC
NA	TRBV7-9	TRBD2	TRBJ2-7	CASSSLTWTSGSRGYEQYF	TGTGCCAGCAGCTCCCTCACGTGGACTAGCGGGAGCAGGGGGTACGAGCAGTACTTC
few	TRBV27	TRBD2	TRBJ2-7	CASTAGTSGTQQYF	TGTGCCAGCACCGCAGGGACTAGCGGGACTCAGCAGTACTTC